A single sample is the source of the 12 T cell receptor beta chains below, sequenced in a study of shared clonotypes between healthy human individuals. Generated by immunoSEQ multiplex PCR, the TCRdb table keeps only in-frame clones and is missing some. In the table there are some 980,000 clones, over 75% of which are singletons. The sequenced sample consisted of memory CD4+ T cells sorted from blood. Documented subset: CD45RA-negative fraction. Every receptor here comes from a young man in good health.

The rearrangement uses TRBV7-9 and TRBJ1-2; D uncertain. Germline assignment: CDR1 SEHNR and CDR2 FQNEAQ (reference sequence). V shed 1 base and J shed 8 bases, with 14 bases lying between them. The CDR3 has 14 residues. The CDR3 DNA sequence: TGTGCCAGCAGCTTAGTAGGGAATGTTAAAGGCTACACCTTC. This translates into CASSLVGNVKGYTF.

The chain combines TRBV30 with TRBJ1-1; D might be TRBD1 (5 bases). This CDR3 is built from 13 residues. V dropped 6 bases and J dropped 5 bases, with 16 bases sitting between them. Per germline, CDR1 GTSNPN and CDR2 SVGIG (reference sequence). The CDR3 sequence is CACGLGAKTEAFF. The CDR3 bases are TGTGCCTGCGGGCTAGGGGCAAAAACTGAAGCTTTCTTT.

The chain has TRBV28 and TRBJ1-2, with TRBD1 matching over 9 bases. Unmatched junction bases numbered 6, after V lost 3 bases and J lost 7 bases. This CDR3 region has 14 residues. Germline V gives CDR1 MDHEN, CDR2 SYDVKM. CDR3 in amino acids: CASSFGGQGFGYTF. The CDR3 DNA reads TGTGCCAGCAGTTTCGGAGGACAGGGGTTTGGCTACACCTTC.

The J gene is TRBJ1-4, the V gene TRBV28; maybe TRBD1 (6 bases). Trimming stripped 5 bases from V and 8 bases from J, with 21 bases between. Looked up from germline, CDR1 is MDHEN and CDR2 is SYDVKM. CDR3 length: 16 residues. CDR3 bases: TGTGCCAGCAGTCCCACCACAGGGAATGCAGGGGAAAAACTGTTTTTT. It yields the protein CASSPTTGNAGEKLFF.

V gene TRBV9 combines with J gene TRBJ2-1; D is undetermined. Per germline, CDR1 SGDLS and CDR2 YYNGEE. The V gene lost 0 bases and the J gene lost 3 bases, with 7 bases spanning the gap. CDR3 size: 14 residues. CDR3 residues: CASSVAWDYNEQFF. The CDR3 bases are TGTGCCAGCAGCGTAGCTTGGGACTACAATGAGCAGTTCTTC.

This clone was seen once. This chain connects TRBV6-1 to TRBJ2-3; D call uncertain. The CDR3 covers 12 residues. With 6 bases removed from V and 4 bases from J, the gap between germline ends came to 8 bases. CDR1 is MNHNS, CDR2 SASEGT, per germline. CDR3: CASSSQADTQYF. The CDR3 nucleotides read TGTGCCAGCAGCTCCCAAGCAGATACGCAGTATTTT.

Worth noting for this clone: A much larger clone lies one base from this, so it may be a read error. The chain combines TRBV5-6 with TRBJ2-7, with TRBD2 as a possible D gene (5 bases). Trimming removed 2 bases at V and 2 bases at J, with 5 bases between. This CDR3 contains 12 residues. In germline, CDR1 is SGHDT, CDR2 YYEEEE. The CDR3 DNA follows: TGTGCCAGCAGCTTCGGGACCTACGAGCAGTACTTC. Translation: CASSFGTYEQYF.

This clone was picked up many times. The chain employs TRBV12-5 and TRBJ2-1; 7 nucleotides line up with TRBD1. Germline values: CDR1 LGHNT, CDR2 FRNRAP. The V gene end was trimmed by 1 base and the J gene end by 5 bases; junction bases not matched to a gene: 2. The CDR3 runs 14 residues. The CDR3 nucleotides read TGTGCTAGTGGTTTGGGGGACAGAAACAATGAGCAGTTCTTC. Its protein is CASGLGDRNNEQFF.

V is TRBV4-1 and J is TRBJ2-6; TRBD2 agrees at 8 bases. The V and J ends lost 4 bases and 2 bases, in that order; junction bases with no gene match: 19. The length of the CDR3 is 21 residues. Germline CDR1 reads MGHRA; CDR2 reads YSYEKL. The CDR3 DNA is TGCGCCAGCAGCCCCCGGAGCGGGGGCCCAATGGGATACGCTGGGGCCAACGTCCTGACTTTC. Translated: CASSPRSGGPMGYAGANVLTF.

The chain has TRBV11-2 and TRBJ2-2; 8 bases are a match to TRBD1. V lost 5 bases to trimming and J lost 7 bases; unmatched junction nucleotides: 9. The CDR3 loop spans 15 amino acids. Germline V CDR1 and CDR2: SGHAT, FQNNGV. CDR3 region: CASSAQGAAGGELFF. CDR3 coding DNA: TGTGCCAGCAGCGCCCAGGGGGCGGCCGGCGGGGAGCTGTTTTTT.

The CDR3 reads CASSPPNSDEQYF. The CDR3 DNA follows: TGTGCCAGCTCACCACCCAACTCGGACGAGCAGTACTTC. The chain carries TRBV18 and TRBJ2-7, with D unclear. The germline V and J ends were trimmed by 0 bases and 5 bases, with 8 bases remaining between them. In germline, CDR1 is KGHSH, CDR2 LQKENI. CDR3 length: 13 amino acids.

The rearrangement uses TRBV6-5 and TRBJ2-3; unclear D gene. This CDR3 comprises 14 residues. CDR1 and CDR2 from the germline V gene are MNHEY and SVGAGI. V lost 6 bases and J 3 bases, leaving 13 bases between the germline ends. In DNA form, the CDR3 reads TGTGCCAGCAGGGCTAGAGGCAGTACAGATACGCAGTATTTT. This encodes CASRARGSTDTQYF.